These 21 T cell receptor beta chains share one sample of origin, sequenced in a study of blood T cell repertoires in COVID-19. Some clones are missing from TCRdb's copy, which holds only in-frame ones; the method was immunoSEQ multiplex PCR. The data show approximately 400,000 clones, around 88% seen once. The source material was peripheral blood. These receptors all come from a woman aged 50 to 65 with COVID-19, enrolled during active disease.

The chain links TRBV5-5 to TRBJ1-5; possibly TRBD1 for D (5 bases). The CDR3 runs 14 residues. Germline V gene lookup returns CDR1 SGHKS and CDR2 YYEKEE (reference sequence). Trimming removed 2 bases at V and 5 bases at J, with 11 bases between. The CDR3 nucleotides read TGTGCCAGCAGCTTAAACGCGGGGGATCAGCCCCAGCATTTT. Protein: CASSLNAGDQPQHF.

The chain is built from TRBV7-9 and TRBJ1-1; the D gene is possibly TRBD1 (6 bases). Germline values: CDR1 SEHNR, CDR2 FQNEAQ (reference sequence). Trimming stripped 8 bases from V and 7 bases from J, with 14 bases between. The CDR3 sequence is 12 residues long. The CDR3 DNA reads TGTGCCAGCTCTCACGGGACACTTGAAGCTTTCTTT. It specifies CASSHGTLEAFF.

This rearrangement joins TRBV4-2 to TRBJ2-7; 7 bases align to TRBD2. The ends lost 1 base at V and 4 bases at J; junction bases unmatched: 7. The CDR3 loop spans 15 amino acids. Germline V gene lookup returns CDR1 LGHNA and CDR2 YNFKEQ. The CDR3 loop reads CASSQANLAEYEQYF. The CDR3 coding sequence is TGTGCCAGCAGCCAAGCCAATCTAGCGGAATACGAGCAGTACTTC.

The CDR3 loop is CASRIQGPPDGYTF. CDR3 sequence (DNA): TGTGCCAGCAGAATACAGGGGCCCCCGGATGGCTACACCTTC. The chain links TRBV6-5 to TRBJ1-2, with TRBD1 matching over 7 bases. The CDR3 is 14 residues long. With 6 bases clipped from V and 6 bases from J, the junction kept 10 bases outside the gene matches. Germline V lookup: CDR1 MNHEY, CDR2 SVGAGI.

V and J are TRBV3-1 (or the pseudogene TRBV3-2) and TRBJ2-1, with 11 positions matching TRBD2. V lost 2 bases and J lost 3; bases outside the gene matches: 6. Germline CDR1 LGHDT, CDR2 YNNKEL (reference sequence). The CDR3 runs to 17 residues. CDR3 sequence reads: CASSQPRGLADYNEQFF. CDR3 coding DNA: TGTGCCAGCAGCCAACCCAGGGGACTAGCGGACTACAATGAGCAGTTCTTC.

The chain combines TRBV13 with TRBJ2-3; 9 nucleotides agree with TRBD1. Trimming cost V 8 bases and J 2 bases; bases outside gene matches: 5. CDR3 size: 14 residues. Germline V gene lookup returns CDR1 PRHDT and CDR2 FYEKMQ (reference sequence). The CDR3 is CASGRTGDTDTQYF. The CDR3 nucleotides read TGTGCCAGCGGACGGACAGGGGACACAGATACGCAGTATTTT.

The sample holds one count of this clone. The J gene is TRBJ1-2, the V gene TRBV5-1; the D gene is possibly TRBD1 (6 bases). The CDR3 has 15 amino acids. The V end was cut by 3 bases, the J end by 0 bases, with 12 bases between. Germline CDR1 SGHRS, CDR2 YFSETQ. CDR3 coding DNA: TGCGCCAGCAGCTACGCCGGGACATCTAACTATGGCTACACCTTC. Translated: CASSYAGTSNYGYTF.

The DNA of the CDR3 is TGTGCCAGCAGCTTCCGACAGGGGGCGCAGCCCCAGCATTTT. Its protein is CASSFRQGAQPQHF. The chain carries TRBV7-8 and TRBJ1-5; 10 bases line up with TRBD1. The trim removed 3 bases at V and 7 bases at J, leaving 3 bases unmatched. The germline gives CDR1 SGHVS, CDR2 FQNEAQ. This CDR3 region has 14 residues.

This chain connects TRBV5-1 to TRBJ2-7; D is possibly TRBD1 (6 bases). V lost 2 bases to trimming and J lost 3 bases, with 15 bases between them. The CDR3 has 15 residues. CDR1 SGHRS and CDR2 YFSETQ come from the germline V gene. CDR3 DNA sequence: TGCGCCAGCAGCTTAGGGCAGGGGCGACTCTACGAGCAGTACTTC. Encoded protein: CASSLGQGRLYEQYF.

The genes are TRBV12-3 or TRBV12-4 and TRBJ1-1; possibly TRBD1 for D (5 bases). V lost 6 bases and J lost 10, with 12 bases in between. The CDR3 sequence is 11 residues long. The CDR3, as DNA: TGTGCCAGCAGCTGGGACTTAGCAGCTTTCTTT. It translates to CASSWDLAAFF.

The DNA for the CDR3 is TGTGCCAGCAGTGATACAGGCCTCACTGAAGCTTTCTTT. Protein: CASSDTGLTEAFF. The rearrangement links TRBV6-1 to TRBJ1-1, with a tentative D call TRBD1 (5 bases). Looked up from germline, CDR1 is MNHNS and CDR2 is SASEGT. Trimming pared 3 bases from V and 4 bases from J, leaving 9 bases between. The CDR3 extends over 13 amino acids.

V and J are TRBV3-1 (or the pseudogene TRBV3-2) and TRBJ2-7; weak D call: TRBD1 (6 bases). The CDR3 loop spans 14 amino acids. The V gene lost 4 bases and the J gene lost 4 bases, with 14 bases spanning the gap. Germline V CDR1 and CDR2: LGHDT, YNNKEL (reference sequence). The CDR3 DNA reads as TGTGCCAGCAGCCCGGGCCTGACAGGATACGAGCAGTACTTC. This gives the protein CASSPGLTGYEQYF.

CDR3 coding DNA: TGTGCCAGCAGTATGGAGGTCGGGCCCCAGCATTTT. The encoded protein is CASSMEVGPQHF. The chain carries TRBV28 and TRBJ1-5; D unclear. The CDR3 is 12 amino acids. Trimming removed 5 bases from V and 9 bases from J, with 11 bases in between. Germline V gives CDR1 MDHEN, CDR2 SYDVKM.

This chain joins TRBV5-4 and TRBJ2-1; the D is unclear. The CDR3 contains 13 residues. V was clipped by 2 bases and J by 4 bases, with 7 bases between them. The germline V gene encodes CDR1 SGHNT and CDR2 YYREEE (reference sequence). The CDR3 loop is CASSFTWYNEQFF. CDR3 in DNA: TGTGCCAGCAGCTTTACATGGTACAATGAGCAGTTCTTC.

This clone has just a few counts. The V gene is TRBV20-1, the J gene TRBJ1-5, with D possibly matching TRBD1 (6 bases). CDR3 length: 14 amino acids. Trimming shortened V by 3 bases and J by 5 bases, and 14 bases separated the two germline ends. Looked up from germline, CDR1 is DFQATT and CDR2 is SNEGSKA (reference sequence). The CDR3 sequence is CSASRGGEDQPQHF. The CDR3 bases are TGCAGTGCTAGTCGGGGGGGCGAGGATCAGCCCCAGCATTTT.

V usage is TRBV27 and J usage is TRBJ1-1; D unclear. CDR3 length: 12 residues. V lost 7 bases and J lost 4, with 10 bases in between. Germline V gene data show CDR1 as MNHEY and CDR2 as SMNVEV (reference sequence). The CDR3 here is CASIRGGTEAFF. CDR3 coding DNA: TGTGCCAGCATCCGCGGCGGCACTGAAGCTTTCTTT.

CDR3 DNA: TGTGCCTGGAGTGCGGACAGGGGCACTGAAGCTTTCTTT. This translates into CAWSADRGTEAFF. The chain carries TRBV30 and TRBJ1-1, with 9 bases aligning to TRBD1. The J segment lost 4 bases and the V segment lost 1 base, leaving 1 base of the junction unmatched. The germline gives CDR1 GTSNPN, CDR2 SVGIG (reference sequence). CDR3 size: 13 residues.

The V call is TRBV3-1 (or the pseudogene TRBV3-2), the J call TRBJ1-2, with D possibly TRBD1 on 6 matching bases. Trimming shortened V by 4 bases and J by 3 bases, and 15 bases separated the two germline ends. CDR3 size: 15 residues. The germline gives CDR1 LGHDT, CDR2 YNNKEL (reference sequence). This CDR3 reads CASSLSDSPYYGYTF. In nucleotides, the CDR3 is TGTGCCAGCAGCCTCTCGGACAGCCCATACTATGGCTACACCTTC.

This chain links TRBV5-1 with TRBJ2-2; 9 bases are a match to TRBD2. The germline V gene has CDR1 SGHRS and CDR2 YFSETQ. The J segment lost 3 bases and the V segment lost 2 bases, leaving 2 bases of the junction unmatched. CDR3 size: 15 residues. In DNA form, the CDR3 reads TGCGCCAGCAGCTTAATAGCGGGGGACACCGGGGAGCTGTTTTTT. As protein: CASSLIAGDTGELFF.

This clone was recorded a few times. This rearrangement joins TRBV5-4 to TRBJ1-5; D gene ambiguous. CDR1 and CDR2 from the germline V gene are SGHNT and YYREEE (reference sequence). V was shortened by 2 bases and J by 4 bases, with 7 bases between the two germline ends. The CDR3 runs 13 residues. The CDR3 sequence: CASSFEGNQPQHF. In DNA form, the CDR3 reads TGTGCCAGCAGCTTTGAGGGAAATCAGCCCCAGCATTTT. Full variable domain (missing parts from reference TRBV5-4 and TRBJ1-5): ETGVTQSPTHLIKTRGQQVTLRCSSQSGHNTVSWYQQALGQGPQFIFQYYREEENGRGNFPPRFSGLQFPNYSSELNVNALELDDSALYLCASSFEGNQPQHFGDGTRLSIL.

This sequence joins TRBV7-9 and TRBJ1-2; 9 positions agree with TRBD1. After removal of 5 bases from V and 4 bases from J, the junction contained 11 bases not matched to a gene. CDR1 is SEHNR, CDR2 FQNEAQ, per germline (reference sequence). CDR3 length: 16 residues. The chain's CDR3 is CASSPQGAGFSYGYTF. As DNA, the CDR3 is TGTGCCAGCAGCCCACAGGGGGCTGGGTTTAGCTATGGCTACACCTTC.